This TCR beta chain was captured in a study of CD8 T cells in Susac syndrome (dated by TCRdb to 2018 to 2020). Study-wide context: Among the Susac syndrome patients who were sequenced, clinically active disease was present in 5 or 6 and clinical remission was observed in roughly 8. At the time of blood withdrawal, Susac syndrome patients were either therapy-naive, taking corticosteroids (with some also receiving IVIg), or on IVIg alone. The study used repertoire sequencing to test whether antigen drove CD8+ T cell activation and differentiation in Susac syndrome. CD8+ T cell repertoire clonality was compared between about 12 healthy donors, around 14 Susac syndrome patients and 15 multiple sclerosis patients. What the authors observed across the whole study: Susac syndrome CD8+ repertoires showed clonal expansion, highest in CD8+ TEMRA cells and greater in clinically active than remitting patients. The TCR sequencing and HLA analysis was acknowledged to have included a relatively small number of individuals. Looking at Susac-specific public clones, the researchers identified 15 to 20 in the total CD8+ repertoire and about 5 in the CD8+ TEMRA repertoire.

RNA was extracted using the RNeasy kit, and roughly 0.5 to 1 microgram was reverse transcribed with random hexamers. The immunoSEQ multiplex PCR assay, covering 54 Vbeta and 13 Jbeta segments, was used to amplify TCR beta CDR3 regions. Bias from PCR amplification was corrected by using a synthetic template baseline for primer optimization and for computational correction. The paper's processing steps were these. Reads were annotated to V, D and J genes according to IMGT and were analyzed with immunoSEQ Analyzer, with only productive sequences retained. Clonality was computed as one minus Shannon entropy normalized by log2 of the number of productive unique sequences. For each patient and control, public and private clones were evaluated within the 100 most prevalent clones. A clone was defined as Susac-specific if it was absent from the healthy and MS cohorts, from approximately 980 published viral clones and from other ImmuneACCESS disease sequences. TCRdb reworked the public reads: Q25 trimming with fastp, MiXCR clone assembly, productive beta chains retained. Identical CDR3 protein sequences are pooled into one entry, listed with their most common genes and DNA. TCRdb's processing, not the authors', yielded these V and J calls. Counted in this sample were some 140,000 distinct CDR3 sequences; just under 95% of them appeared once. The ten top clones hold around 0.2% of the sample.

High-throughput TCR beta sequencing profiled peripheral blood CD8+ and CD4+ T cells from healthy donors, Susac syndrome patients and multiple sclerosis patients. The Susac syndrome patients fulfilled recently defined diagnostic criteria for either definite or probable disease. Bulk CD8+ and CD4+ T cells were purified magnetically by negative isolation, whereas CD8+ TEMRA cells were enriched by FACS. Blood was drawn into EDTA tubes, processed within 24 hours, and PBMCs were isolated by density gradient centrifugation. PBMCs intended for TCR sequencing were cryopreserved in liquid nitrogen and thawed later in a water bath at 37 degrees C. The sorted or isolated CD4+, CD8+ and CD8+ TEMRA cells had a purity of 90% or higher. The CDR3 contains 15 residues, cysteine and phenylalanine counted. Just CDR3 DNA is preserved here, 45 bases in frame from base 1. V and J are trimmed by 2 bases and 10 bases, and the gene matches miss 9 bases of the junction. CDR1 and CDR2 (SGHNT, YYREEE) derive from the germline V gene (reference sequence).

In the case of this clonotype: What this receptor recognizes is not known. No per-base quality is available; no much larger clone lies one base away.

Material for sequencing was CD8+ T cells from PBMCs. This TCR was sampled from a human donor with Susac syndrome. The V gene is TRBV5-4 and the J gene is TRBJ2-1; TRBD2 lines up with 10 middle nucleotides. The CDR3 here reads CASSLVAGGGWEQFF. At the DNA level, the sequence is TGTGCCAGCAGCTTAGTAGCGGGAGGAGGGTGGGAGCAGTTCTTC.